These 24 T cell receptor beta chains share one sample of origin, sequenced in a study of response to subunit inactivated influenza vaccine. TCRdb re-called the RT-PCR reads with MiXCR, one entry per CDR3 protein. The table records about 500,000 distinct CDR3 sequences, 7.2% of them present only once. Sequences were derived from PBMCs from blood, sampled roughly 24 months after vaccination. These receptor sequences come from a man aged 50 to 69 who received an inactivated influenza vaccine.

This clonotype was picked up many times. This chain connects TRBV25-1 to TRBJ1-6, with a tentative D call TRBD1 (5 bases). Germline CDR1 and CDR2: MGHDK and SYGVNS. The CDR3 spans 15 residues. Trimming shortened V by 3 bases and J by 4 bases, and 10 bases separated the two germline ends. CDR3 DNA: TGTGCCAGCAGTGACAAGGGGAAATATAATTCACCCCTCCACTTT. Translation gives CASSDKGKYNSPLHF. The whole variable domain, filled in from reference TRBV25-1 and TRBJ1-6, reads EADIYQTPRYLVIGTGKKITLECSQTMGHDKMYWYQQDPGMELHLIHYSYGVNSTEKGDLSSESTVSRIRTEHFPLTLESARPSHTSQYLCASSDKGKYNSPLHFGNGTRLTVT.

This chain uses TRBV9 with TRBJ1-6, with D possibly being TRBD1 (5 bases). CDR1 SGDLS and CDR2 YYNGEE come from the germline V gene. The CDR3 loop spans 13 amino acids. V was pared by 7 bases and J by 10 bases, with 15 bases between. The DNA for the CDR3 is TGTGCCAGCGGAACAGGCGAGCGGTCACCCCTCCACTTT. Protein sequence: CASGTGERSPLHF.

This clonotype was seen a handful of times. This chain uses TRBV12-3 or TRBV12-4 with TRBJ2-6; no clear D. The CDR3 has 16 residues. Trimming removed 5 bases at V and 0 bases at J, with 11 bases between. CDR3 sequence: CASSAAYSSGANVLTF. The CDR3, as DNA: TGTGCCAGCAGTGCGGCCTATAGCTCTGGGGCCAACGTCCTGACTTTC.

This clonotype was counted only a few times. This chain joins TRBV4-3 and TRBJ2-5, with a weak D call TRBD1 (5 bases). Germline lookup yields CDR1 LGHNA and CDR2 YSLEER. The CDR3 covers 15 residues. V was clipped by 0 bases and J by 2 bases, with 10 bases between them. CDR3 protein: CASSQDGREQETQYF. CDR3 nucleotide sequence: TGCGCCAGCAGCCAAGACGGCAGGGAACAAGAGACCCAGTACTTC.

This clonotype was seen only a few times. The rearrangement joins TRBV29-1 to TRBJ2-1, with 10 bases lining up with TRBD2. Germline values: CDR1 SQVTM, CDR2 ANQGSEA. This CDR3 is built from 14 residues. The V and J ends lost 7 bases and 5 bases, in that order; junction bases with no gene match: 8. The CDR3 spells CSAVRTSGNNEQFF. In DNA form, the CDR3 reads TGCAGCGCCGTTAGGACTAGCGGCAACAATGAGCAGTTCTTC.

This clonotype was seen a few times. The chain employs TRBV27 and TRBJ2-3; either TRBD1 or TRBD2 may fit D (6 bases each). V lost 3 bases and J lost 4, with 14 bases in between. CDR1 is MNHEY, CDR2 SMNVEV, per germline (reference sequence). CDR3 length: 15 residues. The chain's CDR3 is CASSLGGFWADTQYF. The CDR3 DNA reads as TGTGCCAGCAGTTTGGGGGGCTTTTGGGCAGATACGCAGTATTTT.

This chain links TRBV20-1 with TRBJ2-1, with 7 bases fitting TRBD2. The germline CDR1 and CDR2 sequences are DFQATT and SNEGSKA (reference sequence). CDR3 size: 11 residues. V was pared by 3 bases and J by 10 bases, with 3 bases of the junction left unmatched. The CDR3 DNA reads as TGCAGTGCTAGCCGCGGGAGAGAGCAGTTCTTC. As protein: CSASRGREQFF.

This clonotype has more than one count but fewer than ten. The chain combines TRBV6-1 with TRBJ1-5; no clear D gene. This CDR3 contains 16 residues. The V and J ends lost 1 base and 2 bases respectively, with 12 bases between them. Germline CDR1 is MNHNS and CDR2 is SASEGT. The CDR3 loop is CASSEGRTAGNQPQHF. CDR3 nucleotide sequence: TGTGCCAGCAGTGAAGGGAGGACGGCAGGCAATCAGCCCCAGCATTTT.

J is TRBJ2-3 and V is TRBV7-8; unclear D gene. Trimming pared 3 bases from V and 5 bases from J, leaving 9 bases between. The CDR3 loop spans 13 amino acids. The germline V gene has CDR1 SGHVS and CDR2 FQNEAQ. CDR3 DNA: TGTGCCAGCAGCTTTCAGGATCGAGATACGCAGTATTTT. This translates into CASSFQDRDTQYF.

This clonotype was seen a few times. The V and J genes are TRBV6-2 or TRBV6-3 and TRBJ1-2, with TRBD1 as a possible D gene (5 bases). Germline V lookup: CDR1 MNHEY, CDR2 SVGEGT. The V and J ends lost 2 bases and 8 bases respectively, with 18 bases between them. The CDR3 totals 15 residues. The CDR3 loop reads CASSYHRQSQWGYTF. The CDR3 DNA is TGTGCCAGCAGTTACCACCGACAGTCCCAGTGGGGCTACACCTTC.

Ten or more counts support this clonotype. The chain couples TRBV29-1 to TRBJ1-1; the D gene is possibly TRBD1 (6 bases). The CDR3 has 13 amino acids. CDR1 is SQVTM, CDR2 ANQGSEA, per germline. Trimming took 4 bases from V and 2 from J, leaving 11 bases between them. The chain's CDR3 is CSVVGQLNTEAFF. The CDR3 nucleotides read TGCAGCGTTGTGGGACAACTTAACACTGAAGCTTTCTTT.

V usage is TRBV7-6 and J usage is TRBJ2-1, with 9 bases fitting TRBD1. The CDR3 length is 17 residues. CDR1 SGHVS and CDR2 FNYEAQ come from the germline V gene. The J segment lost 7 bases and the V segment lost 2 bases, leaving 12 bases of the junction unmatched. The CDR3 sequence: CASSLRGRGQGTNEQFF. CDR3 in DNA: TGTGCCAGCAGCTTAAGGGGCCGAGGACAGGGGACAAATGAGCAGTTCTTC.

This clonotype showed up just a few times. The V and J genes are TRBV6-2 or TRBV6-3 and TRBJ2-1; D might be TRBD2 (6 bases). Deletions cut 2 bases from V and 1 base from J, with 15 bases between. Germline assignment: CDR1 MNHEY and CDR2 SVGEGT. This CDR3 spans 17 amino acids. CDR3 amino acids: CASSYARGGVSYNEQFF. CDR3 in DNA: TGTGCCAGCAGTTACGCCCGAGGAGGGGTTTCCTACAATGAGCAGTTCTTC.

This clonotype was recorded many times. The rearrangement uses TRBV4-3 and TRBJ2-1, with D tentatively TRBD1 (5 bases). V shed 0 bases and J shed 7 bases, with 13 bases lying between them. The CDR3 loop spans 15 amino acids. Germline assignment: CDR1 LGHNA and CDR2 YSLEER. The CDR3 loop is CASSQDQHRKNEQFF. For the CDR3, the DNA is TGCGCCAGCAGCCAAGATCAACACAGGAAGAATGAGCAGTTCTTC.

The chain couples TRBV18 to TRBJ2-1; D perhaps matches TRBD1 (5 bases). The CDR3 runs to 13 residues. The V end was cut by 0 bases, the J end by 6 bases, with 6 bases between. Germline-derived CDR1 and CDR2 are KGHSH and LQKENI. The CDR3, as DNA: TGTGCCAGCTCACCACCCCAGGGCAATGAGCAGTTCTTC. Its translation is CASSPPQGNEQFF. The full variable domain, with the rest looked up from reference TRBV18 and TRBJ2-1, is NAGVMQNPRHLVRRRGQEARLRCSPMKGHSHVYWYRQLPEEGLKFMVYLQKENIIDESGMPKERFSAEFPKEGPSILRIQQVVRGDSAAYFCASSPPQGNEQFFGPGTRLTVL.

The chain carries TRBV25-1 and TRBJ2-1; D remains unclear. With 1 base removed from V and 9 bases from J, the gap between germline ends came to 10 bases. Germline CDR1 MGHDK, CDR2 SYGVNS. CDR3 length equals 13 residues. CDR3 sequence reads: CASSESPSAEQFF. Written as DNA, the CDR3 is TGTGCCAGCAGTGAATCGCCGTCAGCTGAGCAGTTCTTC.

This clonotype was counted a few times. This chain uses TRBV4-2 with TRBJ2-1, with D possibly matching TRBD2 (7 bases). The ends were cut back, 1 base at V and 7 bases at J, with 20 bases in the middle. This CDR3 is 17 amino acids long. CDR1 is LGHNA, CDR2 YNFKEQ, per germline. CDR3 amino acids: CASSQGSGGPSGNEQFF. CDR3 nucleotides: TGTGCCAGCAGCCAAGGATCCGGGGGGCCTTCTGGGAATGAGCAGTTCTTC.

This clonotype was counted a few times. This chain uses TRBV5-1 with TRBJ2-1; 10 bases line up with TRBD1. The germline V gene has CDR1 SGHRS and CDR2 YFSETQ. J gave up 7 bases and V 4 bases, and 8 bases lay outside the gene matches. The length of the CDR3 is 15 residues. The chain's CDR3 is CASSPGDRGANEQFF. CDR3 coding DNA: TGCGCCAGCAGCCCGGGGGACAGGGGCGCAAATGAGCAGTTCTTC.

J is TRBJ2-7 and V is TRBV6-5, with 8 nucleotides matching TRBD2. Germline CDR1 reads MNHEY; CDR2 reads SVGAGI. V trimming: 6 bases; J trimming: 6 bases; junction bases outside the gene matches: 10. This CDR3 has 14 residues. The CDR3 is CASSLAGTWGEQYF. In DNA, the CDR3 is TGTGCCAGCAGCTTAGCGGGGACCTGGGGCGAGCAGTACTTC.

This clonotype appeared many times. This sequence joins TRBV12-3 or TRBV12-4 and TRBJ2-5; TRBD1 matches at 9 bases. The V gene end was trimmed by 7 bases and the J gene end by 3 bases; junction bases not matched to a gene: 6. This CDR3 contains 14 residues. DNA of the CDR3: TGTGCCAGCACCCGAGGGGACAGGGAAGAGACCCAGTACTTC. It is translated as CASTRGDREETQYF.

The sample holds a few counts of this clonotype. V and J are TRBV4-3 and TRBJ2-3, with TRBD2 identical over 8 bases. Germline values: CDR1 LGHNA, CDR2 YSLEER. The CDR3 has 16 amino acids. After removal of 4 bases from V and 1 base from J, the junction contained 7 bases not matched to a gene. The CDR3 spells CASSRGPGLGTDTQYF. The CDR3 bases are TGCGCCAGCAGCCGAGGACCGGGACTAGGCACAGATACGCAGTATTTT.

This clonotype showed up just a few times. CDR3 sequence reads: CAVSTVGTEAFF. The CDR3 DNA sequence: TGTGCCGTCTCGACTGTTGGCACTGAAGCTTTCTTT. The genes are TRBV12-3 or TRBV12-4 and TRBJ1-1; D is uncertain. The germline V and J ends were trimmed by 11 bases and 4 bases, with 14 bases remaining between them. CDR3 length: 12 residues.

The chain couples TRBV9 to TRBJ2-2; D uncertain. Germline CDR1 and CDR2: SGDLS and YYNGEE. This CDR3 region has 14 residues. V was pared by 0 bases and J by 6 bases, with 9 bases between. The CDR3: CASSVGGRAGELFF. The CDR3 coding sequence is TGTGCCAGCAGCGTAGGGGGAAGGGCCGGGGAGCTGTTTTTT.

There are many counts of this clonotype. The chain's CDR3 is CASSPNEAEAFF. For the CDR3, the DNA is TGTGCCAGCAGCCCAAATGAGGCTGAAGCTTTCTTT. The genes are TRBV7-9 and TRBJ1-1; no clear D. The CDR3 sequence is 12 residues long. Germline V gives CDR1 SEHNR, CDR2 FQNEAQ (reference sequence). Trimming removed 5 bases at V and 6 bases at J, with 10 bases between.